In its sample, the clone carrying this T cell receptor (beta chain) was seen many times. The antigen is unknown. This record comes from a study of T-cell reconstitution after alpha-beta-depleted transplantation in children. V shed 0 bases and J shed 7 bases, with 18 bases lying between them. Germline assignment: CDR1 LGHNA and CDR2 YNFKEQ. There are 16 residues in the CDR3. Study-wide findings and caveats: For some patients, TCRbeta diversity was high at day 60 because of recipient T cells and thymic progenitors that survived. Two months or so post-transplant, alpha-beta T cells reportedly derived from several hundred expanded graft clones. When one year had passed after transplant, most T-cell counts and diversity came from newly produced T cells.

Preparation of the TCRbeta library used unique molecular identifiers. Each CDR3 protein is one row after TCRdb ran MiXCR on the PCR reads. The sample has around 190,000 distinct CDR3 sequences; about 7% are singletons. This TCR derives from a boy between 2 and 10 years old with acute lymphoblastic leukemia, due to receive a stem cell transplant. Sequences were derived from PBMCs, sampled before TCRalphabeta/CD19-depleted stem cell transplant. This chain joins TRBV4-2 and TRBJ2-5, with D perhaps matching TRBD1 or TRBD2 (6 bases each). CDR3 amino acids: CASSQDGSRGAWTQYF. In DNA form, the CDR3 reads TGTGCCAGCAGCCAAGATGGTAGTAGGGGGGCCTGGACCCAGTACTTC.